The present TCR beta chain was sequenced within a study of shared clonotypes between healthy human individuals. Sequencing used immunoSEQ multiplex PCR; TCRdb keeps in-frame clones, though not all of them. The table shows about 2.3 million clones, with 85% to 95% occurring only once. In germline, CDR1 is LNHDA, CDR2 SQIVND (reference sequence). The CDR3 is 15 residues long. Trimming stripped 5 bases from V and 4 bases from J, with 17 bases between. Material: naive CD4+ T cells from PBMCs. The subset here: CD45RA+ positively selected. V usage is TRBV19 and J usage is TRBJ2-5; perhaps D is TRBD1 or TRBD2 (5 bases each). This clonotype originated in a man in his late teens or twenties in good health. Some clones in this sample may be carry-over from other donors' samples. The CDR3 coding sequence is TGTGCCAGTAGTTATGGGACCCAGGCGGCAGAGACCCAGTACTTC. This gives the protein CASSYGTQAAETQYF.